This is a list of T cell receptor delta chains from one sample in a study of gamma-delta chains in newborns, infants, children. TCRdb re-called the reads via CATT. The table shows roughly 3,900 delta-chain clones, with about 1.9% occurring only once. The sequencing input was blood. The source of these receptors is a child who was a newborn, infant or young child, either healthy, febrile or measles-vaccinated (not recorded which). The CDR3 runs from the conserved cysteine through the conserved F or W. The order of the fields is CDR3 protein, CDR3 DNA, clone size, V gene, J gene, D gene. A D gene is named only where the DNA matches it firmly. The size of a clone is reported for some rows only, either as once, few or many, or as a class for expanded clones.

CACDTVGNPWDTRQMFF	TGTGCCTGTGACACCGTGGGGAATCCATGGGACACCCGACAGATGTTTTTC	few	TRDV2	TRDJ3	.
CACDTWGIAQLFF	TGTGCCTGTGACACCTGGGGGATAGCACAACTCTTCTTT	few	TRDV2	TRDJ2	TRDD3
CAFTAFPVSCTDKLIF	TGTGCCTTCACAGCCTTCCCTGTTAGTTGCACCGATAAACTCATCTTT	.	TRDV3	TRDJ1	.
CASSNYEGVRRPWDTRQMFF	TGTGCCTCTAGCAACTACGAAGGGGTCCGCCGGCCCTGGGACACCCGACAGATGTTTTTC	few	TRDV3	TRDJ3	.
CACARGFAALTAQLFF	TGTGCCTGTGCAAGGGGATTCGCCGCTTTGACAGCACAACTCTTCTTT	medium-sized	TRDV2	TRDJ2	.
CACDTGGYGSWDTRQMFF	TGTGCCTGTGACACTGGGGGATACGGCTCCTGGGACACCCGACAGATGTTTTTC	medium-sized	TRDV2	TRDJ3	TRDD3
CACDPVLGIPLTAQLFF	TGTGCCTGTGACCCTGTACTGGGGATACCTTTGACAGCACAACTCTTCTTT	.	TRDV2	TRDJ2	TRDD3
CACDTWGKTAQLFF	TGTGCCTGTGACACCTGGGGGAAGACAGCACAACTCTTCTTT	large	TRDV2	TRDJ2	TRDD3
CACDTVGDSSWDTRQMFF	TGTGCCTGTGACACCGTGGGGGATAGCTCCTGGGACACCCGACAGATGTTTTTC	medium-sized	TRDV2	TRDJ3	TRDD3
CACDVLGDTVTDKLIF	TGTGCCTGTGACGTACTGGGGGATACGGTCACCGATAAACTCATCTTT	few	TRDV2	TRDJ1	TRDD3